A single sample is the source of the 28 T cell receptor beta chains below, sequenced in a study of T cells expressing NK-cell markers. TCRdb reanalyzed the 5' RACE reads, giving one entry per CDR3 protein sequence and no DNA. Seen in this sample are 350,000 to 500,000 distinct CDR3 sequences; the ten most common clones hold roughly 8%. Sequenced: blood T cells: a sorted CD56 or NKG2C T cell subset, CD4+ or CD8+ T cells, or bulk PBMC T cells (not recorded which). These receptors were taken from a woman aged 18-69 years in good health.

Here the CDR3 reads CASSFSRGEAYGYTF. The genes are TRBV7-2 and TRBJ1-2; lacking DNA, the TRBD1 call made by TCRdb goes unchecked. CDR1 is SGHTA, CDR2 FQGNSA, per germline. The CDR3 has 15 amino acids.

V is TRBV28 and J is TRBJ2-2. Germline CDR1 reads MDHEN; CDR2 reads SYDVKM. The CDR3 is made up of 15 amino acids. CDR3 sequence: CASSLSGINTGELFF.

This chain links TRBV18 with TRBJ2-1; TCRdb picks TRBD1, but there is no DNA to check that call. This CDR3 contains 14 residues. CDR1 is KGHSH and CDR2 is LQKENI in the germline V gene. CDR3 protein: CASSGGTAKNEQFF.

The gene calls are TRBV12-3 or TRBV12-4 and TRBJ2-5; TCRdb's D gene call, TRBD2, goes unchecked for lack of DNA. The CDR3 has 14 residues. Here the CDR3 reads CASTPSGVQETQYF.

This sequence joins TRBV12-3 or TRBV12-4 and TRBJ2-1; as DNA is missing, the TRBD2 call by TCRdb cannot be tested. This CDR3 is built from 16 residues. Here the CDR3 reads CASSSALAGVYNEQFF.

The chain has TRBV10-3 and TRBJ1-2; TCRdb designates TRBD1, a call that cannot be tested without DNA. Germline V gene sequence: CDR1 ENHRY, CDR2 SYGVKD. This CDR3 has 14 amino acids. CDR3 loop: CAISIDRGNYGYTF.

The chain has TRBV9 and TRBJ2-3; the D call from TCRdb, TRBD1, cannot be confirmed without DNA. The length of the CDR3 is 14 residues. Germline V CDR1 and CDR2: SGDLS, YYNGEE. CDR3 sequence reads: CASSTRGLQDTQYF.

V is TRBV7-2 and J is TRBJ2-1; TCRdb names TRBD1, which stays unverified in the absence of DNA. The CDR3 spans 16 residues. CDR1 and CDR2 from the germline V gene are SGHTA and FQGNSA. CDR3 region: CASSLVGGHSYNEQFF.

CDR3 residues: CASSLIVSGTEAFF. This chain connects TRBV5-1 to TRBJ1-1. CDR1 is SGHRS and CDR2 is YFSETQ in the germline V gene. The CDR3 covers 14 residues.

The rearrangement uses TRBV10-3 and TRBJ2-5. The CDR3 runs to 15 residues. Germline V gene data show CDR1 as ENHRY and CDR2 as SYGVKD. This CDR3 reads CAISESTAVQETQYF.

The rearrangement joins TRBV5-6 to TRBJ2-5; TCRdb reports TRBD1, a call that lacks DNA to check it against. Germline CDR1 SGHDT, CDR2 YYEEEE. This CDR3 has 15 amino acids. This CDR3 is CASSSYPGLQETQYF.

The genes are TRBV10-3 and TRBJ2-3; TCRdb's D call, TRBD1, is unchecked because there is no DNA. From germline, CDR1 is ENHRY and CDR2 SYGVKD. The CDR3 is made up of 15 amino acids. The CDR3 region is CAISESPDTTDTQYF.

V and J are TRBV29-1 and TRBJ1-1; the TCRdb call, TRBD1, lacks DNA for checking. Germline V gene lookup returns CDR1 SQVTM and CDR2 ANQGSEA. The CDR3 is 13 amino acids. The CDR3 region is CSVVYGGGTEAFF.

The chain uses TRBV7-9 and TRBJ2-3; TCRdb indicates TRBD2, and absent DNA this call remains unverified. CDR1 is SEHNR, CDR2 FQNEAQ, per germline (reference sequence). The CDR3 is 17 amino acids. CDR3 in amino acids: CASSLRGLAAVTDTQYF.

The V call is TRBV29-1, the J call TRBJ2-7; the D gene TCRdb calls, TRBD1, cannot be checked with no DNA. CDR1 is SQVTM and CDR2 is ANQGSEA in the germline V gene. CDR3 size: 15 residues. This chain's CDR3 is CSVAVDSPFPYEQYF.

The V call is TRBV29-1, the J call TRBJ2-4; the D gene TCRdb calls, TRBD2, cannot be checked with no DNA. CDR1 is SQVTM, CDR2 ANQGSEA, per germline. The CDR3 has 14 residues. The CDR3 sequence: CSVGEGLAKNIQYF.

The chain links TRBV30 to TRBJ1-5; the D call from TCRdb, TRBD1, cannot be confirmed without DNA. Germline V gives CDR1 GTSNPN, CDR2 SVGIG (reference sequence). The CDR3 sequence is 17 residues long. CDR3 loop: CAWSTDRSGTSNQPQHF. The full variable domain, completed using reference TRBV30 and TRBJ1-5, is SQTIHQWPATLVQPVGSPLSLECTVEGTSNPNLYWYRQAAGRGLQLLFYSVGIGQISSEVPQNLSASRPQDRQFILSSKKLLLSDSGFYLCAWSTDRSGTSNQPQHFGDGTRLSIL.

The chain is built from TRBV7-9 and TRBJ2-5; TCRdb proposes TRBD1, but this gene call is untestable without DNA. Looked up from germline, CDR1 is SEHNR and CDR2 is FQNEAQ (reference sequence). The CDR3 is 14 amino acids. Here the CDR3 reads CASSLAGTQETQYF.

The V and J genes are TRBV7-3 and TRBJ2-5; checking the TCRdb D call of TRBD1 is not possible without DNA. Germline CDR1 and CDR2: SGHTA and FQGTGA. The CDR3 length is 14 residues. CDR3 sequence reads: CASSFPDSQETQYF.

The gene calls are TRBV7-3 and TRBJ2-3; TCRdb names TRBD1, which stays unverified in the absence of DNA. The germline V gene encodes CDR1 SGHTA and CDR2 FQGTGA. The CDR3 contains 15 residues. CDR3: CASSGRGWGADTQYF.

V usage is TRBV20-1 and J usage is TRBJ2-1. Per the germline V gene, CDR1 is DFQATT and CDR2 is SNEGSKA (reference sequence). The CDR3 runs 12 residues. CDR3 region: CSADEADNEQFF.

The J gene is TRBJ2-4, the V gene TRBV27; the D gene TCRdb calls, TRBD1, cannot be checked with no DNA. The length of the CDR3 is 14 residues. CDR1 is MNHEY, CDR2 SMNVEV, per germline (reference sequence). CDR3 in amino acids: CASSPLLAKNIQYF.

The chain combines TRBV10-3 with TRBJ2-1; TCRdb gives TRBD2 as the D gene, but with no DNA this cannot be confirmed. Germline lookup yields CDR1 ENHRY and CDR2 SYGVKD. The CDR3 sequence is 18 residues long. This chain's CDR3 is CAISGDGLAGGRYNEQFF.

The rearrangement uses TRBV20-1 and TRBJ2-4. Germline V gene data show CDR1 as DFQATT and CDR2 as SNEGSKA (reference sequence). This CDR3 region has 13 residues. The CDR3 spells CSAIGLAKNIQYF.

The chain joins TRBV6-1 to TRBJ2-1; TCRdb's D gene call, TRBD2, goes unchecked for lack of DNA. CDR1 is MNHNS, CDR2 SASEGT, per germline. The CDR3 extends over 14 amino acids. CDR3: CASSQTSGGSEQFF.

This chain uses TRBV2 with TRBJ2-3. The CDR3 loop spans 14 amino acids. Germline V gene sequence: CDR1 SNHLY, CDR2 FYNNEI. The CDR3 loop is CASRASGLTDTQYF.

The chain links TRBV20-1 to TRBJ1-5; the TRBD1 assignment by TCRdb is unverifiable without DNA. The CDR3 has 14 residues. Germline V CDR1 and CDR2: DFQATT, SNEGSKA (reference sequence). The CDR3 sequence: CSARGQGREQPQHF.

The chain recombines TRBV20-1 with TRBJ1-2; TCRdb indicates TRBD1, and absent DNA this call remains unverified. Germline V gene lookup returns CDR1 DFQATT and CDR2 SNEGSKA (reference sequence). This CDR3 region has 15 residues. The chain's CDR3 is CSASAWSRDNYGYTF.